This TCR beta chain emerged from a study of glioma-infiltrating T cells after dendritic cell vaccination. For the study at large: Patients received three intradermal dendritic cell vaccine injections at biweekly intervals. Findings and caveats of the study: Longer survival after dendritic cell vaccination followed higher pretreatment TIL content.

As to this clone: Its antigen remains unknown.

Germline CDR1 is SGHRS and CDR2 is YFSETQ. Trimming shortened V by 1 base and J by 4 bases, and 8 bases separated the two germline ends. The CDR3 consists of 13 residues. The PCR used 60 V beta and 13 J beta primers. The table came from immunoSEQ multiplex PCR; TCRdb's copy has only in-frame clones and leaves some out. The sample records 95,000 to 110,000 clones, roughly 81% being singletons. The sequencing used blood, collected before dendritic cell vaccination. This clonotype was obtained from a human donor with glioblastoma. V and J are TRBV5-1 and TRBJ1-1; D unclear. The CDR3 region is CASSLSIPTEAFF. The CDR3, as DNA: TGCGCCAGCAGCTTGTCCATCCCCACTGAAGCTTTCTTT.